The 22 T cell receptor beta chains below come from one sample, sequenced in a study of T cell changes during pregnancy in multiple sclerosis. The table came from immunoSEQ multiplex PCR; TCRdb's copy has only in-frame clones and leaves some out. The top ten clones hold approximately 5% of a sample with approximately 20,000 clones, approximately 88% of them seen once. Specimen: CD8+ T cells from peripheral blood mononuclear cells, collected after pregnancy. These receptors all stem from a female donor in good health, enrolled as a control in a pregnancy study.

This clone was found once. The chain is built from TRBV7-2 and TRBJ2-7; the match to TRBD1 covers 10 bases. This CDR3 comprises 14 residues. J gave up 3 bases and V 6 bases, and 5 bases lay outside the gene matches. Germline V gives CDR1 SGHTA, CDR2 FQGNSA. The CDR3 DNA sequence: TGTGCCAGCAGACCGGGACAGGGGATCTACGAGCAGTACTTC. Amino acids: CASRPGQGIYEQYF.

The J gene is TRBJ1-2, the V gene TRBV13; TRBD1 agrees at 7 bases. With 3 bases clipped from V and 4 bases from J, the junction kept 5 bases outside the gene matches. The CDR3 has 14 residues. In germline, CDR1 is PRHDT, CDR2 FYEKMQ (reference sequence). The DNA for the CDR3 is TGTGCCAGCAGCTTTCTCAGGGGGACCTATGGCTACACCTTC. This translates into CASSFLRGTYGYTF.

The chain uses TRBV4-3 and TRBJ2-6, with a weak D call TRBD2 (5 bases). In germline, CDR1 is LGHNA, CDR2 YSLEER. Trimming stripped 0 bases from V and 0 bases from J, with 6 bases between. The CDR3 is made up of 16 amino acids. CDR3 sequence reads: CASSQDAGSGANVLTF. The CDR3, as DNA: TGCGCCAGCAGCCAAGATGCGGGCTCTGGGGCCAACGTCCTGACTTTC.

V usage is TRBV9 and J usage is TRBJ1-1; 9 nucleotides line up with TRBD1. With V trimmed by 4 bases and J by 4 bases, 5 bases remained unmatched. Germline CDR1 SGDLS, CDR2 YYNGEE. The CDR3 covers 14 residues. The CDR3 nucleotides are TGTGCCAGCAGCCCGACAGGGGGAAGCACTGAAGCTTTCTTT. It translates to CASSPTGGSTEAFF.

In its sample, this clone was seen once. CDR3 region: CASSPSRTGAFRNTEAFF. CDR3 coding DNA: TGTGCCAGCAGCCCAAGTCGGACAGGGGCCTTTAGGAACACTGAAGCTTTCTTT. The rearrangement uses TRBV11-1 and TRBJ1-1, with 9 bases lining up with TRBD1. The CDR3 is 18 residues long. Germline CDR1 reads SGHAT; CDR2 reads FQDESV (reference sequence). V shed 5 bases, J shed 1 base, and the junction held 14 bases outside the gene matches.

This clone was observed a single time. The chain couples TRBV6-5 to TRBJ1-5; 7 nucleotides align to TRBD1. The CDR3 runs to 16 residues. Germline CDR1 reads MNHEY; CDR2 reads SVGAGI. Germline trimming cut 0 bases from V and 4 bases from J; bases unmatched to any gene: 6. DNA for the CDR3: TGTGCCAGCAGTTACTCCTGGACAGGAGGGAATCAGCCCCAGCATTTT. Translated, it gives CASSYSWTGGNQPQHF.

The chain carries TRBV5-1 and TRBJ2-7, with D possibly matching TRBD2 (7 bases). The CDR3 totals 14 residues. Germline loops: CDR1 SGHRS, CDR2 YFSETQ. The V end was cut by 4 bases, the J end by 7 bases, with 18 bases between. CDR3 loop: CASSTMGGAQEQYF. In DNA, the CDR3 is TGCGCCAGCAGCACAATGGGGGGGGCGCAGGAGCAGTACTTC. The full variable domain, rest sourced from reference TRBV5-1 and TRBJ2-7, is KAGVTQTPRYLIKTRGQQVTLSCSPISGHRSVSWYQQTPGQGLQFLFEYFSETQRNKGNFPGRFSGRQFSNSRSEMNVSTLELGDSALYLCASSTMGGAQEQYFGPGTRLTVT.

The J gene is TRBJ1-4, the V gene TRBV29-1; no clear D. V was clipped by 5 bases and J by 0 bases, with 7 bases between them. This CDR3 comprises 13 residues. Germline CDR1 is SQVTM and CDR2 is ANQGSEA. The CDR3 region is CSVSKTTNEKLFF. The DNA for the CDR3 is TGCAGCGTTTCCAAAACAACTAATGAAAAACTGTTTTTT.

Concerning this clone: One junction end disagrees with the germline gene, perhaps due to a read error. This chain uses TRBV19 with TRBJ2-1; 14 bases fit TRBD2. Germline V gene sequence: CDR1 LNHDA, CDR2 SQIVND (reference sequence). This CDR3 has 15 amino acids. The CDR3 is CTSIWTSGGINEQFF. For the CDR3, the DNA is TGTACCAGTATTTGGACTAGCGGGGGGATCAATGAGCAGTTCTTC.

The CDR3 coding sequence is TGTGCCAGCAGTTCCCCCCCGGGGAATGAGCAGTTCTTC. This gives the protein CASSSPPGNEQFF. The chain carries TRBV27 and TRBJ2-1; TRBD2 might be the D (5 bases). CDR1 and CDR2 from the germline V gene are MNHEY and SMNVEV (reference sequence). The CDR3 loop spans 13 amino acids. The germline V and J ends were trimmed by 4 bases and 7 bases, with 11 bases remaining between them.

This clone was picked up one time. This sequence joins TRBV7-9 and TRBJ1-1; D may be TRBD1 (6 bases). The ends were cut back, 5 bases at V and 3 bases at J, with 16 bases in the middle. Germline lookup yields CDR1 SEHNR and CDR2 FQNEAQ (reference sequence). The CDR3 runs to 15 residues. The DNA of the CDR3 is TGTGCCAGCAGCCCGTCGGGGGGCCAGGACACTGAAGCTTTCTTT. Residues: CASSPSGGQDTEAFF.

DNA of the CDR3: TGTGCCAGCAGTGGGGCCGATACGCAGTATTTT. The encoded protein is CASSGADTQYF. V gene TRBV2 combines with J gene TRBJ2-3; no clear D. From germline, CDR1 is SNHLY and CDR2 FYNNEI. This CDR3 has 11 residues. V lost 4 bases and J 6 bases, leaving 5 bases between the germline ends. Supplemented by reference TRBV2 and TRBJ2-3, the full variable domain reads EPEVTQTPSHQVTQMGQEVILRCVPISNHLYFYWYRQILGQKVEFLVSFYNNEISEKSEIFDDQFSVERPDGSNFTLKIRSTKLEDSAMYFCASSGADTQYFGPGTRLTVL.

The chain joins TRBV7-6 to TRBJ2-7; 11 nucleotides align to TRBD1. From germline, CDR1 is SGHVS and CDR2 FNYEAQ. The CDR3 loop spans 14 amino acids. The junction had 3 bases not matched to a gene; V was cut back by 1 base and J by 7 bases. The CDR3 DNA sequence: TGTGCCAGCAGCTTAGGGACAGGGGGCCAGGAGCAGTACTTC. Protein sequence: CASSLGTGGQEQYF.

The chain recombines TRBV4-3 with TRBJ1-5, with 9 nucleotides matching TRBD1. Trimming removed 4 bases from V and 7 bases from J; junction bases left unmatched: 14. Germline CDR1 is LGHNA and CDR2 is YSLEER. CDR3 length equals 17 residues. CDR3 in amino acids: CASSLSPPGQGGQPQHF. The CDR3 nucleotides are TGCGCCAGCAGCCTAAGCCCTCCGGGACAGGGTGGACAGCCCCAGCATTTT.

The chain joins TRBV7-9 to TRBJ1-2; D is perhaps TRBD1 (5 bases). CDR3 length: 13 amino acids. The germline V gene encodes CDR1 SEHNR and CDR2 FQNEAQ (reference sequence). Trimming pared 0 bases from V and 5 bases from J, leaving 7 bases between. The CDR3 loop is CASSLASGYGYTF. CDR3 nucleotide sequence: TGTGCCAGCAGCTTAGCGTCAGGGTATGGCTACACCTTC. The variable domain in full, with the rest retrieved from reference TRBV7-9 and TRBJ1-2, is DTGVSQNPRHKITKRGQNVTFRCDPISEHNRLYWYRQTLGQGPEFLTYFQNEAQLEKSRLLSDRFSAERPKGSFSTLEIQRTEQGDSAMYLCASSLASGYGYTFGSGTRLTVV.

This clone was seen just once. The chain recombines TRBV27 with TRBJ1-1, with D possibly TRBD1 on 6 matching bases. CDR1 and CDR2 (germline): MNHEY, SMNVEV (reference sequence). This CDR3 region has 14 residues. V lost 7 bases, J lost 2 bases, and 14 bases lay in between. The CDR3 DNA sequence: TGTGCCAGCACCCCGGGAGGGGGAAACACTGAAGCTTTCTTT. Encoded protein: CASTPGGGNTEAFF.

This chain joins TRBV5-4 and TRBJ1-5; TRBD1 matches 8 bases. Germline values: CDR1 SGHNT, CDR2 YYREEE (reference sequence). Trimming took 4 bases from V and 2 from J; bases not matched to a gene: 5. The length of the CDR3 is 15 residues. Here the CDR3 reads CASSRTGWGNQPQHF. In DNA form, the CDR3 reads TGTGCCAGCAGCCGGACAGGGTGGGGCAATCAGCCCCAGCATTTT.

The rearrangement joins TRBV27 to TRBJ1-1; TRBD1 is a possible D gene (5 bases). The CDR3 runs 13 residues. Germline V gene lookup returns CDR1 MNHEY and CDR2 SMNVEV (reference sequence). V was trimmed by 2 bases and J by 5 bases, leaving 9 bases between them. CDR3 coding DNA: TGTGCCAGCAGTTTAGATCGGGGGACTGAAGCTTTCTTT. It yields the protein CASSLDRGTEAFF.

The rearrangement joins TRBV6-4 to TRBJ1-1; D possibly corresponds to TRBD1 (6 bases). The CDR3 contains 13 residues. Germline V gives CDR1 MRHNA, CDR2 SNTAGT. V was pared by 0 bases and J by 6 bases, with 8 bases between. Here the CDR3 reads CASSDSDRAEAFF. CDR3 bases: TGTGCCAGCAGTGACTCGGACAGAGCTGAAGCTTTCTTT.

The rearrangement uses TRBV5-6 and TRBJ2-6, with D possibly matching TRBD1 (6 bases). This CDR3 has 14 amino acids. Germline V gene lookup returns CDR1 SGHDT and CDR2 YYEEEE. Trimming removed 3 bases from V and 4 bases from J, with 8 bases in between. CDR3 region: CASSWGQGANVLTF. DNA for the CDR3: TGTGCCAGCAGCTGGGGGCAAGGGGCCAACGTCCTGACTTTC.

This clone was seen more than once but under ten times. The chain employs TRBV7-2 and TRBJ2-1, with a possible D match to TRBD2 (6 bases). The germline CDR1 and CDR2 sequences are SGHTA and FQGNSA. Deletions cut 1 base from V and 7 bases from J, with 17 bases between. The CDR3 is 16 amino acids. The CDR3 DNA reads TGTGCCAGCAGCTTAGGGCTGGGGAGGCCGGTGAATGAGCAGTTCTTC. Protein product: CASSLGLGRPVNEQFF.

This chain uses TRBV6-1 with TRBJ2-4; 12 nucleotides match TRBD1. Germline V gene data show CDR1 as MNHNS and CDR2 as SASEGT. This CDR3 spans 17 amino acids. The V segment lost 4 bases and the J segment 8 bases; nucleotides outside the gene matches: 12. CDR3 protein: CASSVRDRGPEKDIQYF. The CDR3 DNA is TGTGCCAGCAGTGTCCGGGACAGGGGGCCGGAGAAAGACATTCAGTACTTC.